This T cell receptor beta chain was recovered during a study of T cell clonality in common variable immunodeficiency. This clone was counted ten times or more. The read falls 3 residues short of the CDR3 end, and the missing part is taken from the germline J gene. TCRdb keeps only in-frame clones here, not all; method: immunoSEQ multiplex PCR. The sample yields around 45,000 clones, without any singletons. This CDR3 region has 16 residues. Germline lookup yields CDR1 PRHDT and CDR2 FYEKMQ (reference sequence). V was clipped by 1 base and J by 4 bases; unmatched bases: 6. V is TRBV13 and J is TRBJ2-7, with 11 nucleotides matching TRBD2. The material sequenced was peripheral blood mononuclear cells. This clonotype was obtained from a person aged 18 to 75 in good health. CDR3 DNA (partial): TGTGCCAGCAGCTTAGAAGTTAGCGGGGGGGAGTACGAG. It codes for CASSLEVSGGEYE. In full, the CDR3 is CASSLEVSGGEYEQYF.